This TCR beta chain appears in the sequencing data of a study of blood T cell repertoires in COVID-19. Germline V gene lookup returns CDR1 DFQATT and CDR2 SNEGSKA (reference sequence). The CDR3 has 16 amino acids. Trimming left V 3 bases short and J 3 bases short, with 19 bases between. Authors' processing steps: The assay estimated nucleated cells by amplifying reference gene primers. Clones were sequenced by immunoSEQ multiplex PCR, and TCRdb holds only the in-frame ones, with some missing. V and J calls and clone size follow that table, whereas D and trimming were derived from the DNA. The top ten clones hold 35% to 40% of a sample with 70,000 to 95,000 clones, around four fifths of them seen once.

The receptor's source is a man aged 55 to 69 with COVID-19, enrolled during active disease. The chain recombines TRBV20-1 with TRBJ2-3; TRBD2 might be the D (6 bases). The sequenced sample was peripheral blood. The CDR3 nucleotides are TGCAGTGCTAGTAATCGCGGGATGAGTCGGACAGATACGCAGTATTTT. It codes for CSASNRGMSRTDTQYF.